A single sample gave rise to the 21 T cell receptor beta chains below, sequenced in a study of CD8+ T cells in alopecia areata. The treatment here: oral pan-JAK inhibitor, 5-10 mg twice daily. After isolation, RNA underwent reverse transcription to generate cDNA as the sequencing template. Assay used: immunoSEQ multiplex PCR; TCRdb lists only in-frame clones, some missing. The sample consists of 270,000 or so clones, roughly 64% of them appearing once. The sequenced sample was CD4+ T cells sorted from blood, obtained at week 24, from a patient treated with tofacitinib. These receptors were obtained from a human donor with alopecia areata.

The chain combines TRBV6-1 with TRBJ2-1; 11 bases agree with TRBD2. Losses at the gene ends were 2 bases for V and 8 bases for J; bases not matched to a gene: 8. Germline CDR1 and CDR2: MNHNS and SASEGT. The CDR3 is 16 residues long. The CDR3 reads CASSELASGGYHEQFF. The CDR3 DNA is TGTGCCAGCAGTGAATTGGCTAGCGGGGGGTATCATGAGCAGTTCTTC.

The rearrangement joins TRBV7-2 to TRBJ2-7; 7 nucleotides align to TRBD1. Trimming cost V 2 bases and J 6 bases; bases outside gene matches: 7. Germline lookup yields CDR1 SGHTA and CDR2 FQGNSA. The length of the CDR3 is 14 residues. CDR3 amino acids: CASSLTGDLGEQYF. DNA of the CDR3: TGTGCCAGCAGCTTAACAGGGGACCTGGGCGAGCAGTACTTC.

In its sample, this clone was seen a few times. This chain connects TRBV5-6 to TRBJ1-1, with no clear D. The V gene lost 1 base and the J gene lost 7 bases, with 11 bases spanning the gap. The CDR3 runs to 13 residues. Germline-derived CDR1 and CDR2 are SGHDT and YYEEEE. The CDR3 DNA reads TGTGCCAGCAGCTTGTTTAGGGAACATGAAGCTTTCTTT. Translating gives CASSLFREHEAFF.

The V call is TRBV27, the J call TRBJ1-4; D might be TRBD1 (5 bases). The V gene lost 4 bases and the J gene lost 7 bases, with 16 bases spanning the gap. CDR3 length: 15 residues. CDR1 and CDR2 (germline): MNHEY, SMNVEV (reference sequence). CDR3 region: CASSYKTGRGEKLFF. For the CDR3, the DNA is TGTGCCAGCAGTTATAAGACGGGGAGGGGTGAAAAACTGTTTTTT. The variable domain in full, with the rest retrieved from reference TRBV27 and TRBJ1-4, is EAQVTQNPRYLITVTGKKLTVTCSQNMNHEYMSWYRQDPGLGLRQIYYSMNVEVTDKGDVPEGYKVSRKEKRNFPLILESPSPNQTSLYFCASSYKTGRGEKLFFGSGTQLSVL.

The chain uses TRBV7-2 and TRBJ2-1; D is perhaps TRBD1 or TRBD2 (6 bases each). The CDR3 runs 14 residues. V was pared by 5 bases and J by 10 bases, with 18 bases between. In germline, CDR1 is SGHTA, CDR2 FQGNSA. CDR3 loop: CASSPLWGAGEQFF. DNA for the CDR3: TGTGCCAGCAGCCCACTTTGGGGGGCGGGAGAGCAGTTCTTC. Full variable domain (outside the CDR3, taken from reference TRBV7-2 and TRBJ2-1): GAGVSQSPSNKVTEKGKDVELRCDPISGHTALYWYRQSLGQGLEFLIYFQGNSAPDKSGLPSDRFSAERTGGSVSTLTIQRTQQEDSAVYLCASSPLWGAGEQFFGPGTRLTVL.

This clone was picked up a small number of times. The chain combines TRBV2 with TRBJ1-6; D unclear. This CDR3 is built from 10 residues. Germline-derived CDR1 and CDR2 are SNHLY and FYNNEI. V shed 9 bases and J shed 14 bases, with 11 bases lying between them. The CDR3 nucleotides read TGTGCCAGGAGAACCGGGACCCTCCACTTT. It codes for CARRTGTLHF.

The gene calls are TRBV19 and TRBJ2-5; D possibly matches TRBD1 or TRBD2 (5 bases each). This CDR3 region has 14 residues. V was cut by 6 bases and J by 4 bases, with 15 bases left in between. CDR1 LNHDA and CDR2 SQIVND come from the germline V gene (reference sequence). The CDR3 here is CASSPGTPRETQYF. In nucleotides, the CDR3 is TGTGCCAGTAGCCCCGGGACGCCCCGAGAGACCCAGTACTTC.

The chain recombines TRBV11-2 with TRBJ2-7; 8 nucleotides line up with TRBD2. In germline, CDR1 is SGHAT, CDR2 FQNNGV. V shed 4 bases and J 3 bases; nucleotides not matched to a gene: 8. The CDR3 totals 15 residues. CDR3 amino acids: CASSSLAGNRYEQYF. The CDR3 DNA reads as TGTGCCAGCAGCTCGTTAGCGGGGAACCGCTACGAGCAGTACTTC.

This chain links TRBV15 with TRBJ1-2, with D possibly matching TRBD1 (6 bases). The V and J ends lost 1 base and 4 bases respectively, with 19 bases between them. The germline V gene has CDR1 LNHNV and CDR2 YYDKDF (reference sequence). CDR3 length equals 17 residues. The CDR3 sequence: CATSRVLRGALGYGYTF. In nucleotides, the CDR3 is TGTGCCACCAGCAGAGTTCTGCGGGGGGCGCTGGGCTATGGCTACACCTTC.

The V gene is TRBV4-1, the J gene TRBJ2-7, with 8 bases lining up with TRBD2. V lost 0 bases and J lost 0; bases outside the gene matches: 7. The germline gives CDR1 MGHRA, CDR2 YSYEKL. This CDR3 comprises 17 residues. The CDR3 nucleotides read TGCGCCAGCAGCCAAGATCCCAGCGGGGGTTCCTCCTACGAGCAGTACTTC. Translation gives CASSQDPSGGSSYEQYF.

The chain recombines TRBV7-2 with TRBJ1-5; 8 nucleotides line up with TRBD1. The CDR3 is 15 amino acids. The V gene's germline CDR1 is SGHTA and CDR2 FQGNSA. V was clipped by 4 bases and J by 2 bases; unmatched bases: 4. Written as DNA, the CDR3 is TGTGCCAGCAGCTCGACAGGGGTCGGCAATCAGCCCCAGCATTTT. Encoded protein: CASSSTGVGNQPQHF.

The rearrangement links TRBV30 to TRBJ1-1; D is possibly TRBD1 (6 bases). This CDR3 is 13 amino acids long. Trimming left V 4 bases short and J 4 bases short, with 13 bases between. CDR1 and CDR2 from the germline V gene are GTSNPN and SVGIG (reference sequence). The CDR3 bases are TGTGCCTGGATCCTCAAGGGGGGCACTGAAGCTTTCTTT. Its translation: CAWILKGGTEAFF.

The chain has TRBV5-6 and TRBJ1-2; D is possibly TRBD1 (6 bases). The length of the CDR3 is 16 residues. Trimming removed 0 bases from V and 5 bases from J, with 17 bases in between. CDR1 is SGHDT, CDR2 YYEEEE, per germline. The CDR3: CASSLGQVDGRYGYTF. Written as DNA, the CDR3 is TGTGCCAGCAGCTTGGGACAGGTTGATGGTCGGTATGGCTACACCTTC. The entire variable domain, with the rest obtained from reference TRBV5-6 and TRBJ1-2, is as follows: DAGVTQSPTHLIKTRGQQVTLRCSPKSGHDTVSWYQQALGQGPQFIFQYYEEEERQRGNFPDRFSGHQFPNYSSELNVNALLLGDSALYLCASSLGQVDGRYGYTFGSGTRLTVV.

This chain joins TRBV20-1 and TRBJ2-3, with a weak D call TRBD1 (6 bases). Germline lookup yields CDR1 DFQATT and CDR2 SNEGSKA (reference sequence). The CDR3 length is 11 residues. V was shortened by 7 bases and J by 3 bases, with 8 bases between the two germline ends. The CDR3 reads CSGGTTDTQYF. DNA for the CDR3: TGCAGTGGGGGGACAACAGATACGCAGTATTTT.

Details on this clone: In the same sample, other DNA sequences code for this CDR3. The chain carries TRBV6-1 and TRBJ1-5, with TRBD1 identical over 10 bases. With V trimmed by 4 bases and J by 6 bases, 0 bases remained unmatched. Germline CDR1 is MNHNS and CDR2 is SASEGT. This CDR3 contains 13 residues. The CDR3 bases are TGTGCCAGCAGTGGGACAGGGGGTCAGCCCCAGCATTTT. It codes for CASSGTGGQPQHF.

V and J are TRBV30 and TRBJ1-2, with 7 bases lining up with TRBD1. This CDR3 contains 14 residues. The V gene's germline CDR1 is GTSNPN and CDR2 SVGIG (reference sequence). Germline trimming cut 8 bases from V and 6 bases from J; bases unmatched to any gene: 15. CDR3 DNA sequence: TGTGCCGGAACAAGAACAGGGGCGAACAATGGCTACACCTTC. Encoded protein: CAGTRTGANNGYTF.

As concerns this clone: Being one base from a much bigger clone, this may be a read error. This rearrangement joins TRBV11-2 to TRBJ2-5; 9 bases line up with TRBD1. CDR1 and CDR2 from the germline V gene are SGHAT and FQNNGV. The junction had 1 base not matched to a gene; V was cut back by 5 bases and J by 3 bases. The CDR3 has 13 residues. The DNA for the CDR3 is TGTGCCAGCAGCCGGGACAGGGAAGAGACCCAGTACTTC. Its translation: CASSRDREETQYF.

The J gene is TRBJ2-5, the V gene TRBV7-2, with TRBD1 identical over 9 bases. With 3 bases clipped from V and 4 bases from J, the junction kept 3 bases outside the gene matches. The CDR3 has 14 amino acids. Germline CDR1 and CDR2: SGHTA and FQGNSA. This CDR3 reads CASSFGTGRETQYF. The CDR3 nucleotides are TGTGCCAGCAGCTTTGGGACAGGGAGAGAGACCCAGTACTTC.

The V call is TRBV5-1, the J call TRBJ1-2; no firm D call. V was clipped by 0 bases and J by 1 base, with 13 bases between them. This CDR3 spans 16 amino acids. Germline assignment: CDR1 SGHRS and CDR2 YFSETQ. The CDR3 nucleotides read TGCGCCAGCAGCTTGGGTCCCGCGGGGATTAACTATGGCTACACCTTC. As protein: CASSLGPAGINYGYTF.

The chain has TRBV30 and TRBJ1-1; tentatively, D is TRBD1 (5 bases). The CDR3 runs to 10 residues. Germline CDR1 GTSNPN, CDR2 SVGIG (reference sequence). Trimming shortened V by 8 bases and J by 5 bases, and 9 bases separated the two germline ends. This CDR3 reads CAAGETEAFF. CDR3 in DNA: TGTGCCGCGGGGGAGACTGAAGCTTTCTTT. Drawing the rest from reference TRBV30 and TRBJ1-1, the complete variable domain is SQTIHQWPATLVQPVGSPLSLECTVEGTSNPNLYWYRQAAGRGLQLLFYSVGIGQISSEVPQNLSASRPQDRQFILSSKKLLLSDSGFYLCAAGETEAFFGQGTRLTVV.

This clone appeared a few times. V gene TRBV7-2 combines with J gene TRBJ2-7, with 8 nucleotides matching TRBD2. The CDR3 contains 15 residues. CDR1 SGHTA and CDR2 FQGNSA come from the germline V gene. The V segment lost 1 base and the J segment 3 bases; nucleotides outside the gene matches: 5. As DNA, the CDR3 is TGTGCCAGCAGCTTAGAATTAGCGGGGCACTACGAGCAGTACTTC. It translates to CASSLELAGHYEQYF.